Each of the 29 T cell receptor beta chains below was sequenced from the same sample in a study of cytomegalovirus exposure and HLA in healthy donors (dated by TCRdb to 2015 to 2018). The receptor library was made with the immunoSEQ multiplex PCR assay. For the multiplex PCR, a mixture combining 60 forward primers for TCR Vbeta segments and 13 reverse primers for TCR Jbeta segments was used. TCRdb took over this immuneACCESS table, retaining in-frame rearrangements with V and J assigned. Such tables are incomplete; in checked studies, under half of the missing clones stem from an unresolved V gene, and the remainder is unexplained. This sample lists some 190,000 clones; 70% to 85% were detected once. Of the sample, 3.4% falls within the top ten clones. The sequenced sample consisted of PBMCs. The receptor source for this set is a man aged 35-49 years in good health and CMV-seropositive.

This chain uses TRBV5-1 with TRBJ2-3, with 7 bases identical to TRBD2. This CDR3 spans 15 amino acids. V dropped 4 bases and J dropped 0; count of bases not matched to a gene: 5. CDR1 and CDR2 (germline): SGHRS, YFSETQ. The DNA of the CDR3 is TGCGCCAGCAGCGGGGGACTACCTAGCACAGATACGCAGTATTTT. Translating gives CASSGGLPSTDTQYF.

CDR3 region: CASAGNRAVGEQFF. CDR3 nucleotide sequence: TGCGCCAGCGCCGGGAACAGGGCGGTTGGTGAGCAGTTCTTC. The J gene is TRBJ2-1, the V gene TRBV10-1; D is perhaps TRBD1 (6 bases). V gave up 8 bases and J gave up 9 bases, with 20 bases separating them. CDR3 length: 14 residues. Germline V CDR1 and CDR2: WNHNN, SYGVQD (reference sequence).

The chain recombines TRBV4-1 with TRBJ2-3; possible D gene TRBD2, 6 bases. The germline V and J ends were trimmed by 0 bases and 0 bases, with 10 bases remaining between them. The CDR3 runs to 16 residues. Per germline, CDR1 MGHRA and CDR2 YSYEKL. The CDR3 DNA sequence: TGCGCCAGCAGCCAAGACGCAGGGACTAGCACAGATACGCAGTATTTT. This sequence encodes CASSQDAGTSTDTQYF.

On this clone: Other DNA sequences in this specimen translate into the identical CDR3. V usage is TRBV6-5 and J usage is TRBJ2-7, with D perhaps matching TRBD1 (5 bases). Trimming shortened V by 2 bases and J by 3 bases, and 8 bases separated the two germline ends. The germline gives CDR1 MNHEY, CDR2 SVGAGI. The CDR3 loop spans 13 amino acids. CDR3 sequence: CASSYRGSYEQYF. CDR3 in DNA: TGTGCCAGCAGTTACAGGGGTAGCTACGAGCAGTACTTC.

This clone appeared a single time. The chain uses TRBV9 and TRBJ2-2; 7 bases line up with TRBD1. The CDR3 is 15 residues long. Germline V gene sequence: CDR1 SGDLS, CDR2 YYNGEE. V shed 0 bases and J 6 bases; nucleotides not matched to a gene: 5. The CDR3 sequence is CASSVEGGWAGELFF. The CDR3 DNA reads TGTGCCAGCAGCGTAGAAGGGGGCTGGGCCGGGGAGCTGTTTTTT.

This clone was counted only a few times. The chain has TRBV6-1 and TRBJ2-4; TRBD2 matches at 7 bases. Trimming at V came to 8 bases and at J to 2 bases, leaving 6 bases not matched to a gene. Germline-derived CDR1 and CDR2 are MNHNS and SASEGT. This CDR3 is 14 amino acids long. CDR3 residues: CASVSGTTKNIQYF. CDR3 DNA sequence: TGTGCCAGCGTGAGTGGGACTACCAAAAACATTCAGTACTTC.

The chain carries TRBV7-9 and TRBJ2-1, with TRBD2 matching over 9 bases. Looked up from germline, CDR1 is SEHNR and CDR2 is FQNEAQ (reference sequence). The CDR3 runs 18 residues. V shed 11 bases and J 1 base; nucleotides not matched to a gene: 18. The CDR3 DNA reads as TGTGCCTCCTCAGCCCCCAGCGGGAGGAGGGATTCCTACAATGAGCAGTTCTTC. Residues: CASSAPSGRRDSYNEQFF. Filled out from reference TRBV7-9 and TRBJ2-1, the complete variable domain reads DTGVSQNPRHKITKRGQNVTFRCDPISEHNRLYWYRQTLGQGPEFLTYFQNEAQLEKSRLLSDRFSAERPKGSFSTLEIQRTEQGDSAMYLCASSAPSGRRDSYNEQFFGPGTRLTVL.

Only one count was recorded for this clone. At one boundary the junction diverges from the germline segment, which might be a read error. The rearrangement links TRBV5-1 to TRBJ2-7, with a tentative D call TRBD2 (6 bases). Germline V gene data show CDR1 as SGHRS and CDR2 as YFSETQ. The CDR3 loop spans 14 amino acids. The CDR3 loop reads CASSLGLGTYEQHF. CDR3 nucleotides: TGCGCCAGCAGCTTGGGACTAGGGACCTACGAGCAGCACTTC.

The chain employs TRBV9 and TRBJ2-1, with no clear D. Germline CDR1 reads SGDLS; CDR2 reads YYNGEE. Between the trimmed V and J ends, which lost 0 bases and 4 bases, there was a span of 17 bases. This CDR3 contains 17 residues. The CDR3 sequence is CASSVGLGMLQYNEQFF. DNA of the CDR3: TGTGCCAGCAGCGTAGGTCTCGGTATGCTTCAATACAATGAGCAGTTCTTC.

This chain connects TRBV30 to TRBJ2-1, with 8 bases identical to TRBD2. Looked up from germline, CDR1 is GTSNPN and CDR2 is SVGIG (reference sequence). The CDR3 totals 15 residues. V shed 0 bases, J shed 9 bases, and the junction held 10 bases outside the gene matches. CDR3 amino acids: CAWSVWSGGLGEQFF. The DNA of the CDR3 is TGTGCCTGGAGTGTATGGTCGGGAGGGCTCGGTGAGCAGTTCTTC.

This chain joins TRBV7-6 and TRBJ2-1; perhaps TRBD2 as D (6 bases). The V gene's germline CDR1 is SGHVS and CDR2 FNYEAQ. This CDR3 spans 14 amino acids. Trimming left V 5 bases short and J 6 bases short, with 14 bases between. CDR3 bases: TGTGCCAGCAGCCCTGACGGGGGACGCAATGAGCAGTTCTTC. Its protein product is CASSPDGGRNEQFF.

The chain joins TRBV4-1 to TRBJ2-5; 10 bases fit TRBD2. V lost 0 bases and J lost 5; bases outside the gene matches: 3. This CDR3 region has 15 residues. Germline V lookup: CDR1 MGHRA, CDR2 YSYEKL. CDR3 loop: CASSQDPSGSETQYF. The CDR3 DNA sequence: TGCGCCAGCAGCCAAGACCCTAGCGGGAGTGAGACCCAGTACTTC.

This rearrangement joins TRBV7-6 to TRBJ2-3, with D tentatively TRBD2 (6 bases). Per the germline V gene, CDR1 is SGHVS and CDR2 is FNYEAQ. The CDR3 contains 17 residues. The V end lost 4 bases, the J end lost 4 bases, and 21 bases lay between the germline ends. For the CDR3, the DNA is TGTGCCAGCAGCTCCCTCAGGTGGGGGGATGTCGCAGATACGCAGTATTTT. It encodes CASSSLRWGDVADTQYF.

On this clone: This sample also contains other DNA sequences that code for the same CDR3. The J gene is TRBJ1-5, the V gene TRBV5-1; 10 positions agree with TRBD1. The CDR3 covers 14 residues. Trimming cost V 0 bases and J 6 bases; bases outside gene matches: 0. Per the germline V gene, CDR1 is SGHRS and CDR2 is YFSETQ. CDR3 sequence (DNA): TGCGCCAGCAGCTTGGGGGACAGGGGTCAGCCCCAGCATTTT. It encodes CASSLGDRGQPQHF. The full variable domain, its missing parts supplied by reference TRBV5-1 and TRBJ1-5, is KAGVTQTPRYLIKTRGQQVTLSCSPISGHRSVSWYQQTPGQGLQFLFEYFSETQRNKGNFPGRFSGRQFSNSRSEMNVSTLELGDSALYLCASSLGDRGQPQHFGDGTRLSIL.

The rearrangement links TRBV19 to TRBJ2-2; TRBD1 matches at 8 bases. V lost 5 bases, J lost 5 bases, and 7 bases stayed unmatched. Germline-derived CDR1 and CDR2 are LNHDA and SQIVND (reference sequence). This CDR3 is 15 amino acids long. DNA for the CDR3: TGTGCCAGTAGTGTCACACAGGGGGTAACCGGGGAGCTGTTTTTT. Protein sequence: CASSVTQGVTGELFF. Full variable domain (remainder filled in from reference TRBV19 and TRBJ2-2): DGGITQSPKYLFRKEGQNVTLSCEQNLNHDAMYWYRQDPGQGLRLIYYSQIVNDFQKGDIAEGYSVSREKKESFPLTVTSAQKNPTAFYLCASSVTQGVTGELFFGEGSRLTVL.

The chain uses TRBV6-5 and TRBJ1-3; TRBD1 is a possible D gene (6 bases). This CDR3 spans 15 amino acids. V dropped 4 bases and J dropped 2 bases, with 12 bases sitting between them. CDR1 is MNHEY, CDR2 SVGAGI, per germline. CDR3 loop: CASSSSGGPGNTIYF. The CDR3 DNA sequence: TGTGCCAGCAGTTCCTCCGGGGGGCCTGGAAACACCATATATTTT.

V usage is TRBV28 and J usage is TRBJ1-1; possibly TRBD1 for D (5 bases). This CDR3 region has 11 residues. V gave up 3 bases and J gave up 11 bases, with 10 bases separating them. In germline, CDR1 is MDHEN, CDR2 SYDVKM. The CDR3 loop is CASSFPGFAFF. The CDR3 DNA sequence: TGTGCCAGCAGTTTCCCAGGGTTCGCTTTCTTT. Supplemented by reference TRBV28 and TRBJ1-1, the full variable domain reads DVKVTQSSRYLVKRTGEKVFLECVQDMDHENMFWYRQDPGLGLRLIYFSYDVKMKEKGDIPEGYSVSREKKERFSLILESASTNQTSMYLCASSFPGFAFFGQGTRLTVV.

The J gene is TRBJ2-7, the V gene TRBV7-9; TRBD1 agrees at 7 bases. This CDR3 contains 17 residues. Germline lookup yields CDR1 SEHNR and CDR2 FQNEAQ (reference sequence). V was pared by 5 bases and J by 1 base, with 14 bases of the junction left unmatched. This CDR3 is CASSPVEGQRKSYEQYF. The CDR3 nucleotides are TGTGCCAGCAGCCCCGTTGAGGGACAGAGAAAATCCTACGAGCAGTACTTC.

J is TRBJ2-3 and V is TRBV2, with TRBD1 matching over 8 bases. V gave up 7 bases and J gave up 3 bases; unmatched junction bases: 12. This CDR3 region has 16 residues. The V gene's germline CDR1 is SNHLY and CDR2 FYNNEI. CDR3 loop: CASTEGSGGWTDTQYF. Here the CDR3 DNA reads TGTGCCAGCACCGAGGGTTCAGGGGGCTGGACAGATACGCAGTATTTT.

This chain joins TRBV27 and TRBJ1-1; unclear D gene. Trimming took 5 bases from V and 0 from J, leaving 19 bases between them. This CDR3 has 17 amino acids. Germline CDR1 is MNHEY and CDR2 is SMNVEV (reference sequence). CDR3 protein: CASSPNPRRHMNTEAFF. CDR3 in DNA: TGTGCCAGCAGTCCCAACCCCAGGCGACACATGAACACTGAAGCTTTCTTT.

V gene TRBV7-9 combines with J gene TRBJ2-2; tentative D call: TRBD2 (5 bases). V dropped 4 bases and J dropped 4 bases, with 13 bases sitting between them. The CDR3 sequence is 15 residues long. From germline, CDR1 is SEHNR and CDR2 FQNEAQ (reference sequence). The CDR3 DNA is TGTGCCAGCAGCTGGGCGCTCGCGGGCACCGGGGAGCTGTTTTTT. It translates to CASSWALAGTGELFF. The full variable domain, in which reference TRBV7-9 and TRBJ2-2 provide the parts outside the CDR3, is DTGVSQNPRHKITKRGQNVTFRCDPISEHNRLYWYRQTLGQGPEFLTYFQNEAQLEKSRLLSDRFSAERPKGSFSTLEIQRTEQGDSAMYLCASSWALAGTGELFFGEGSRLTVL.

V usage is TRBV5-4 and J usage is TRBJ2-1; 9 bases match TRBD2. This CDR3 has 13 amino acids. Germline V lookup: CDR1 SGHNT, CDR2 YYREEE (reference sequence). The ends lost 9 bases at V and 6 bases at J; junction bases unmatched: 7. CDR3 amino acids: CATRGLARNEQFF. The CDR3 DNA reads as TGTGCCACCAGGGGACTAGCTCGCAATGAGCAGTTCTTC.

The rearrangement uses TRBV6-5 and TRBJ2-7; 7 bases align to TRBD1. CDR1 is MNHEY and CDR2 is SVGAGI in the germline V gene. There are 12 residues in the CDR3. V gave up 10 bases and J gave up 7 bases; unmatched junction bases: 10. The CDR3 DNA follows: TGTGCCACACTCTCTCAGGGGGATGAGCAGTACTTC. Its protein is CATLSQGDEQYF.

CDR3 sequence reads: CASSLVPSQETQYF. The CDR3 DNA is TGTGCCAGCAGCCTAGTCCCCTCTCAAGAGACCCAGTACTTC. The rearrangement links TRBV9 to TRBJ2-5, with D unresolved. The CDR3 spans 14 residues. Germline V gene lookup returns CDR1 SGDLS and CDR2 YYNGEE. V lost 4 bases and J 2 bases, leaving 12 bases between the germline ends.

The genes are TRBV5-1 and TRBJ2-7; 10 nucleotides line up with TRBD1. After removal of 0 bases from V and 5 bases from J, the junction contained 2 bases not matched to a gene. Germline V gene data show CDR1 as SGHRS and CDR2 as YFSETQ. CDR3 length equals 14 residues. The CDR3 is CASSLGQGADEQYF. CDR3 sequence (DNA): TGCGCCAGCAGCTTGGGACAGGGGGCTGACGAGCAGTACTTC.

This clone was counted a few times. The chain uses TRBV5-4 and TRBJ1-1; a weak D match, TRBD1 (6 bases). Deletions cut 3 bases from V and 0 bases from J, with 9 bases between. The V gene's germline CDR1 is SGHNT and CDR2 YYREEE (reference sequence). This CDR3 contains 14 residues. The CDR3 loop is CASSWTAMNTEAFF. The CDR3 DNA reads TGTGCCAGCAGCTGGACAGCTATGAACACTGAAGCTTTCTTT.

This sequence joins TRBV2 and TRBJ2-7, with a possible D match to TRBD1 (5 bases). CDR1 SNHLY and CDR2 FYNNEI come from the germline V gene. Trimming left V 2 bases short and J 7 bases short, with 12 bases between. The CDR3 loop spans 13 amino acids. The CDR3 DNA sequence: TGTGCCAGCAGTGAAAGGATAAGGGGAGAGCAGTACTTC. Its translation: CASSERIRGEQYF.

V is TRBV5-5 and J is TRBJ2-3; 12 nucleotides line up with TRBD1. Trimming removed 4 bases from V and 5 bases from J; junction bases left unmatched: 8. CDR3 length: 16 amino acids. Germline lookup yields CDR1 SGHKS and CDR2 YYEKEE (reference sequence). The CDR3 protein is CASSARDRGQQDTQYF. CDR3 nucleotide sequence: TGTGCCAGCAGCGCCCGGGACAGGGGGCAACAAGATACGCAGTATTTT.

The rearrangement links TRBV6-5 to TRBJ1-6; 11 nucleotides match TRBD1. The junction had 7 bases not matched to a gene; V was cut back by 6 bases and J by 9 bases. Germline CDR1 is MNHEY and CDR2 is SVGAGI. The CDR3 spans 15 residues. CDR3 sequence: CASSGTGGISSPLHF. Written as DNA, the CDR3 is TGTGCCAGCAGCGGGACAGGGGGTATTAGTTCACCCCTCCACTTT.